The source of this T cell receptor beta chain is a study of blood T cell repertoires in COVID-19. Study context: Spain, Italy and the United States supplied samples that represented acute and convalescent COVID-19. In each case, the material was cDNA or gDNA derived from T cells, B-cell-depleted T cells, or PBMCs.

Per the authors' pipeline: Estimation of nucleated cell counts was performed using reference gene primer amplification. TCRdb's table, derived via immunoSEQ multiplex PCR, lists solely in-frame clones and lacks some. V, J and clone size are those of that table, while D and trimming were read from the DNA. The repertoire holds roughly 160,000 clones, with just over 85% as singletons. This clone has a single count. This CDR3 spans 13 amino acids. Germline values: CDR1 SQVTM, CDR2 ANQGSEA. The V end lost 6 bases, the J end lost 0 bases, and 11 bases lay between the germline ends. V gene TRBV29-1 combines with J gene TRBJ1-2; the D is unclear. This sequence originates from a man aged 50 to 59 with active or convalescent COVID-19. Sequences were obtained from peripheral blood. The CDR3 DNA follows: TGCAGCGTCAGACAACCAGCTAACTATGGCTACACCTTC. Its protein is CSVRQPANYGYTF.